Shown below are 25 T cell receptor beta chains from a single sample sequenced in a study of T cell clusters in autoimmune cytopenias. Each sample's input was 250 ng genomic DNA, 38,000 or so genome equivalents. TRB rearrangements were amplified by touch-down multiplex PCR with mixed TRB-A/B primers. TCRdb re-called the multiplex PCR reads, yielding one record per CDR3 amino acid sequence without DNA. The sample has roughly 1,900 distinct CDR3 sequences; the top ten hold approximately 9.2%. These records were also assigned to another study, of T cell repertoires in aging, cancer and after chemotherapy.

Sequenced input: peripheral blood. The source of these receptors is a human donor in good health.

V is TRBV20-1 and J is TRBJ1-5; the TCRdb call, TRBD1, lacks DNA for checking. Germline loops: CDR1 DFQATT, CDR2 SNEGSKA (reference sequence). This CDR3 region has 14 residues. The CDR3 sequence: CSARGDREYQPQHF.

This clonotype is deemed medium-sized by its frequency. The chain recombines TRBV27 with TRBJ1-4; as DNA is missing, the TRBD1 call by TCRdb cannot be tested. The CDR3 is 14 residues long. Germline CDR1 and CDR2: MNHEY and SMNVEV (reference sequence). CDR3 protein: CATSSPGLGEKLFF.

The chain combines TRBV7-9 with TRBJ2-3; the TCRdb call, TRBD1, lacks DNA for checking. Germline loops: CDR1 SEHNR, CDR2 FQNEAQ (reference sequence). The CDR3 contains 16 residues. The CDR3 is CASSLRDRGNTDTQYF.

By frequency, this clonotype is medium-sized. V is TRBV19 and J is TRBJ1-3. CDR3 length: 15 amino acids. Germline values: CDR1 LNHDA, CDR2 SQIVND (reference sequence). CDR3 amino acids: CASSIGGSAGNTIYF.

The rearrangement links TRBV15 to TRBJ1-1. Germline CDR1 reads LNHNV; CDR2 reads YYDKDF (reference sequence). The CDR3 runs to 12 residues. CDR3 region: CATSRGSNSAFF.

This clonotype registers large by frequency. V is TRBV29-1 and J is TRBJ1-1; TCRdb's assignment of TRBD1 cannot be checked, as there is no DNA. The germline V gene has CDR1 SQVTM and CDR2 ANQGSEA. The CDR3 is 14 amino acids. CDR3 residues: CSGQQGQLNTEAFF.

This clonotype shows up as medium-sized by frequency. The genes are TRBV7-9 and TRBJ2-2; TCRdb's D call of TRBD1 is untestable without DNA. The CDR3 runs 17 residues. CDR1 and CDR2 from the germline V gene are SEHNR and FQNEAQ (reference sequence). The chain's CDR3 is CASSLLQTGASTGELFF.

In terms of frequency, this clonotype is medium-sized. CDR3 residues: CSAALGVGELFF. This chain links TRBV20-1 with TRBJ2-2; TCRdb indicates TRBD1, and absent DNA this call remains unverified. The germline CDR1 and CDR2 sequences are DFQATT and SNEGSKA (reference sequence). The CDR3 has 12 residues.

This clonotype registers medium-sized by frequency. V usage is TRBV6-2 or TRBV6-3 and J usage is TRBJ2-5; TCRdb indicates TRBD1, and absent DNA this call remains unverified. This CDR3 is 13 amino acids long. The germline CDR1 and CDR2 sequences are MNHEY and SVGEGT. The CDR3 protein is CASRMGGGKTQYF.

The chain employs TRBV7-4 and TRBJ2-7; lacking DNA, the TRBD1 call made by TCRdb goes unchecked. This CDR3 region has 19 residues. Germline loops: CDR1 SGHVT, CDR2 SQSDAQ. CDR3 loop: CASSLNPGTGGHRSYEQYF.

This clonotype is classed as medium-sized by frequency. This chain connects TRBV12-3 or TRBV12-4 to TRBJ2-1; TCRdb's D call of TRBD1 is untestable without DNA. The CDR3 runs to 14 residues. This chain's CDR3 is CASSLVGVDNEQFF.

This clonotype is labeled medium-sized based on frequency. The genes are TRBV30 and TRBJ1-6. From germline, CDR1 is GTSNPN and CDR2 SVGIG (reference sequence). The CDR3 extends over 15 amino acids. The CDR3 sequence: CAWSVAASYNSPLHF.

This clonotype is medium-sized (0.01 to 0.1%) by frequency. The rearrangement links TRBV4-3 to TRBJ2-2. The V gene's germline CDR1 is LGHNA and CDR2 YSLEER. The CDR3 is made up of 15 amino acids. The CDR3 reads CASSQGTVNTGELFF.

Frequency places this clonotype as medium-sized. V and J are TRBV27 and TRBJ1-2; TCRdb reports TRBD1, a call that lacks DNA to check it against. Germline values: CDR1 MNHEY, CDR2 SMNVEV (reference sequence). The CDR3 extends over 14 amino acids. The CDR3 sequence is CASSFSGTSYGYTF.

This clonotype is labeled medium-sized based on frequency. The chain couples TRBV30 to TRBJ2-5; TCRdb proposes TRBD1, but this gene call is untestable without DNA. The germline gives CDR1 GTSNPN, CDR2 SVGIG (reference sequence). The CDR3 is 15 residues long. The CDR3: CAWSLTTGGRETQYF.

This clonotype is classed as medium-sized (0.01 to 0.1%) by frequency. The chain couples TRBV6-5 to TRBJ1-2. In germline, CDR1 is MNHEY, CDR2 SVGAGI. The CDR3 spans 16 residues. This chain's CDR3 is CASSPSLNPSFYGYTF.

The gene calls are TRBV5-4 and TRBJ1-1. CDR3 size: 14 residues. Germline V gene sequence: CDR1 SGHNT, CDR2 YYREEE (reference sequence). The CDR3 here is CASSLVGSNTEAFF.

By frequency, this clonotype registers medium-sized. V is TRBV30 and J is TRBJ2-3; TCRdb's D call, TRBD1, is unchecked because there is no DNA. The CDR3 is 14 amino acids. Germline V gives CDR1 GTSNPN, CDR2 SVGIG (reference sequence). CDR3: CAWRAAGATDTQYF. Drawing the rest from reference TRBV30 and TRBJ2-3, the complete variable domain is SQTIHQWPATLVQPVGSPLSLECTVEGTSNPNLYWYRQAAGRGLQLLFYSVGIGQISSEVPQNLSASRPQDRQFILSSKKLLLSDSGFYLCAWRAAGATDTQYFGPGTRLTVL.

Measured by frequency, this clonotype is medium-sized. The chain joins TRBV20-1 to TRBJ2-3; TCRdb names TRBD2, which stays unverified in the absence of DNA. This CDR3 comprises 14 residues. The germline V gene encodes CDR1 DFQATT and CDR2 SNEGSKA (reference sequence). The CDR3 reads CSADRGSGADTQYF.

Considering frequency, this clonotype is medium-sized. The V and J genes are TRBV5-4 and TRBJ1-1. Germline-derived CDR1 and CDR2 are SGHNT and YYREEE (reference sequence). The CDR3 contains 12 residues. The CDR3 spells CASSLLNTEAFF.

The chain recombines TRBV5-1 with TRBJ2-7; the TRBD1 assignment by TCRdb is unverifiable without DNA. Germline V lookup: CDR1 SGHRS, CDR2 YFSETQ. The CDR3 covers 16 residues. CDR3 amino acids: CASSVGGGLGDYEQYF.

In terms of frequency, this clonotype is large. The chain's CDR3 is CASSLAGRLTGELFF. The chain combines TRBV13 with TRBJ2-2; TCRdb proposes TRBD2, but this gene call is untestable without DNA. CDR1 and CDR2 from the germline V gene are PRHDT and FYEKMQ (reference sequence). This CDR3 has 15 residues.

This clonotype is medium-sized by frequency. This chain uses TRBV19 with TRBJ1-1; TCRdb designates TRBD1, a call that cannot be tested without DNA. CDR1 and CDR2 from the germline V gene are LNHDA and SQIVND (reference sequence). CDR3 length equals 16 residues. This chain's CDR3 is CASSSRDRGEGTEAFF.

The rearrangement joins TRBV6-1 to TRBJ2-1; TCRdb's assignment of TRBD1 cannot be checked, as there is no DNA. The germline gives CDR1 MNHNS, CDR2 SASEGT. This CDR3 comprises 16 residues. The CDR3 reads CASSGEGGAWNNEQFF.

The genes are TRBV6-5 and TRBJ2-2; TCRdb's assignment of TRBD2 cannot be checked, as there is no DNA. Germline loops: CDR1 MNHEY, CDR2 SVGAGI. This CDR3 region has 16 residues. This CDR3 reads CASSSGLAGGAGELFF.